This T cell receptor beta chain was sequenced during a study of blood T cell repertoires in COVID-19. Study-wide background: Acute and convalescent COVID-19 specimens originated in the United States, Italy and Spain.

Donors in Cohort 3 who had recovered were those with two negative PCRs, healthcare professional clearance, or resolution of their symptoms. In the authors' workflow: Estimation of nucleated cell counts relied on the amplification of reference gene primers. Profiled with immunoSEQ multiplex PCR; TCRdb holds only in-frame clones, not every one. The V and J calls and clone size are taken from that table; D and trimming were inferred from the DNA. The data contain hundreds of thousands of clones, approximately 92% of them singletons. Sequenced sample: PBMCs or T cells enriched from blood (not recorded which). The TCR comes from a man between 18 and 29 years old who had recovered from COVID-19.

CDR3 bases: TGTGCCAGCAGCGTACTACCCCAAGTCACAGATACGCAGTATTTT. This sequence encodes CASSVLPQVTDTQYF. The genes are TRBV9 and TRBJ2-3; D is uncertain. Per germline, CDR1 SGDLS and CDR2 YYNGEE. V was trimmed by 1 base and J by 2 bases, leaving 11 bases between them. The CDR3 totals 15 residues.